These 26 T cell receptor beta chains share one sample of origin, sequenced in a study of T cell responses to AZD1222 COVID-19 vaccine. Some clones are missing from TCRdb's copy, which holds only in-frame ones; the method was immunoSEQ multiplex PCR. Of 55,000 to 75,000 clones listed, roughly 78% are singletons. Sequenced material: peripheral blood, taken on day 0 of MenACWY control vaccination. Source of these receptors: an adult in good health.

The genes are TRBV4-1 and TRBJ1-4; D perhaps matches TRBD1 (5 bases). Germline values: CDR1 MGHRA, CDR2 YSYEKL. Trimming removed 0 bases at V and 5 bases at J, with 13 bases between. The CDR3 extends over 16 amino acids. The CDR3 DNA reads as TGCGCCAGCAGCCAAGAAATAGGTGGGGGGAATGAAAAACTGTTTTTT. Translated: CASSQEIGGGNEKLFF.

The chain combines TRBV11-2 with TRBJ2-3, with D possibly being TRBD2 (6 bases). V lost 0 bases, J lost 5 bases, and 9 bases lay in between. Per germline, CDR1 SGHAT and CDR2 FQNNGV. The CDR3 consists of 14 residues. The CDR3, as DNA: TGTGCCAGCAGCTTAGATCTGGGGGGAGATACGCAGTATTTT. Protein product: CASSLDLGGDTQYF.

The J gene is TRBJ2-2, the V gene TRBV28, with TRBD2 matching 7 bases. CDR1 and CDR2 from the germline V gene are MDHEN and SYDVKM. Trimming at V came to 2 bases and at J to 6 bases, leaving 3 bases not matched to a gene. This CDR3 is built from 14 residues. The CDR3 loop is CASSLLAGAGELFF. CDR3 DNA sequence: TGTGCCAGCAGTTTACTTGCGGGAGCCGGGGAGCTGTTTTTT.

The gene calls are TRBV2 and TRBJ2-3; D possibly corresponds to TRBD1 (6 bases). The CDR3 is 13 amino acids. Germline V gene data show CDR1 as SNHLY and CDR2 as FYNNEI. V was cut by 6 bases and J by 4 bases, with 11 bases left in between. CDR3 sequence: CASSAGQSDTQYF. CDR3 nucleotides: TGTGCCAGCAGCGCCGGACAGTCAGATACGCAGTATTTT.

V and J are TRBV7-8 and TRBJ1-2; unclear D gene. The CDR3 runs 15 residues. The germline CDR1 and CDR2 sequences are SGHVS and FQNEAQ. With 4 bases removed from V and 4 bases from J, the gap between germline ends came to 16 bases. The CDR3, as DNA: TGTGCCAGCAGCTCCGGAGGCCGGAGTTTCTATGGCTACACCTTC. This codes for CASSSGGRSFYGYTF.

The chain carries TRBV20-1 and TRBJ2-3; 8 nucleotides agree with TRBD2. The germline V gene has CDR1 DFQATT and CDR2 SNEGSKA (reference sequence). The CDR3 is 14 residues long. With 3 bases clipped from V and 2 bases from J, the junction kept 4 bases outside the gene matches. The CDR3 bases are TGCAGTGCTAGTGGGCGGGGGGTCACAGATACGCAGTATTTT. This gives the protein CSASGRGVTDTQYF.

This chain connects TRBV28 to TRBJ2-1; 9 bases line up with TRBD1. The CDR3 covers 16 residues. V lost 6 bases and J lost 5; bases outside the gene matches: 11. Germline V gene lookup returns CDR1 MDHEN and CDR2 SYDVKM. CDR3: CASSTPGTGSHNEQFF. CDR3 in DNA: TGTGCCAGCAGCACACCCGGGACAGGGTCCCACAATGAGCAGTTCTTC.

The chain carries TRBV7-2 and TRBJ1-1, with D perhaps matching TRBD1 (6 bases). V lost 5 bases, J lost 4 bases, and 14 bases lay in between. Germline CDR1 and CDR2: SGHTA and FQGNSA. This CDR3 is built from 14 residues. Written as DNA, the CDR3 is TGTGCCAGCAGCCCAAACAGGGAGGCCACTGAAGCTTTCTTT. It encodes CASSPNREATEAFF. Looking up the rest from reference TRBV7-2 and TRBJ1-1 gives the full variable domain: GAGVSQSPSNKVTEKGKDVELRCDPISGHTALYWYRQSLGQGLEFLIYFQGNSAPDKSGLPSDRFSAERTGGSVSTLTIQRTQQEDSAVYLCASSPNREATEAFFGQGTRLTVV.

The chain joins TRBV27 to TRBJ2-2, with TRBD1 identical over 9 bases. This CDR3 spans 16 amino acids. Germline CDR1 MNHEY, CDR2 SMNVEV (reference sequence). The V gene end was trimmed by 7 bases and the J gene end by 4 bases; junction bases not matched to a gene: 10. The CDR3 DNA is TGTGCCAGCACCCCCAACAGGGGGCTTAGCACCGGGGAGCTGTTTTTT. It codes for CASTPNRGLSTGELFF.

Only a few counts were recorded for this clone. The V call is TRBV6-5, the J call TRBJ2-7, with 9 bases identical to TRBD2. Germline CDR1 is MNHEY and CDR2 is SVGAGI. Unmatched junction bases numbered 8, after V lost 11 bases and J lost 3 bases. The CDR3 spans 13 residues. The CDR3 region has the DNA TGTGCCGCGAGCCTAGCGGGATTCTACGAGCAGTACTTC. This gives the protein CAASLAGFYEQYF.

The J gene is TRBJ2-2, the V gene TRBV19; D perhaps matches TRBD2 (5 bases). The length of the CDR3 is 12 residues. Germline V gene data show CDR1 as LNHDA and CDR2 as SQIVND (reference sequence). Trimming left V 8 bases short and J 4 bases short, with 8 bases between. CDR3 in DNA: TGTGCCAGTGGGGAGCTCACCGGGGAGCTGTTTTTT. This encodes CASGELTGELFF.

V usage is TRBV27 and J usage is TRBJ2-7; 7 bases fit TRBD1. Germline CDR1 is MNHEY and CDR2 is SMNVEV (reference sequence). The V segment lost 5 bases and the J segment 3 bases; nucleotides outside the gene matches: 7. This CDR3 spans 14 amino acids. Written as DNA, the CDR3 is TGTGCCAGCAGTCCCCGGGACAGCCTCTACGAGCAGTACTTC. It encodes CASSPRDSLYEQYF.

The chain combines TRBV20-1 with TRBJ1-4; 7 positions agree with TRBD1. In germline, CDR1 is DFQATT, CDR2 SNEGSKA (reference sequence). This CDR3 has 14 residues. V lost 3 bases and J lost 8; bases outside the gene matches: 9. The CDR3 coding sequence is TGCAGTGCTAGTGTAACAGGGGCAGGGGAAAAACTGTTTTTT. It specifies CSASVTGAGEKLFF.

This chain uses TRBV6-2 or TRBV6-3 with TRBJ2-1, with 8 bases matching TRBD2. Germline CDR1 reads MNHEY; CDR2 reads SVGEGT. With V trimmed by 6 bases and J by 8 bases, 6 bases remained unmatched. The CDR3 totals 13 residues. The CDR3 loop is CASSNGGGYEQFF. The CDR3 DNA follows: TGTGCCAGCAGCAACGGGGGGGGATATGAGCAGTTCTTC.

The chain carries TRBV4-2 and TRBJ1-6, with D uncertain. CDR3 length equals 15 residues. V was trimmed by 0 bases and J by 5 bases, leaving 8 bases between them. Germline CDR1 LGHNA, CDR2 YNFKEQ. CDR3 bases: TGTGCCAGCAGCCAAGAGCTGAGGAATAATTCACCCCTCCACTTT. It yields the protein CASSQELRNNSPLHF.

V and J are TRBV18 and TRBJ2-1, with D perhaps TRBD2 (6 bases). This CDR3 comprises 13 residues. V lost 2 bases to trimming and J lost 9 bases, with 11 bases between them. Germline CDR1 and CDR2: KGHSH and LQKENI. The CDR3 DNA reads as TGTGCCAGCTCACCAAGGGAGGTCCCTGAGCAGTTCTTC. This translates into CASSPREVPEQFF.

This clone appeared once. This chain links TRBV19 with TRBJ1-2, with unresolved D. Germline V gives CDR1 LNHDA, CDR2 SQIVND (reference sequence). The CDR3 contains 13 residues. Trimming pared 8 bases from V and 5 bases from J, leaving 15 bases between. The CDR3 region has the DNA TGTGCCAGTGTAGGACTTGGAGGGTATGGCTACACCTTC. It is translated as CASVGLGGYGYTF.

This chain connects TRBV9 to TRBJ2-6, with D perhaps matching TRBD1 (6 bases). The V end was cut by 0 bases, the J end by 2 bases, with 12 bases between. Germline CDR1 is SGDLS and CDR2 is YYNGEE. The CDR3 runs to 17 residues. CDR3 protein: CASSVDDRNPGANVLTF. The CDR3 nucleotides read TGTGCCAGCAGCGTAGATGACAGGAACCCTGGGGCCAACGTCCTGACTTTC.

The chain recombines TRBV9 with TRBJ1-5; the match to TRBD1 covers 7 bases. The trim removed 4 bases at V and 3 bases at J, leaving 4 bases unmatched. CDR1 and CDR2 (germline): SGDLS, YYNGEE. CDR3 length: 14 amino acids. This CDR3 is CASSPGQANQPQHF. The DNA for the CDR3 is TGTGCCAGCAGCCCAGGACAGGCCAATCAGCCCCAGCATTTT.

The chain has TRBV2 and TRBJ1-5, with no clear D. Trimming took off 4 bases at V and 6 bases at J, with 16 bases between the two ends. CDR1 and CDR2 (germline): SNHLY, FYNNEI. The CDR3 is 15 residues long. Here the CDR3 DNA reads TGTGCCAGCAGTGCGGAAGAAACGGGGAGTCAGCCCCAGCATTTT. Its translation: CASSAEETGSQPQHF.

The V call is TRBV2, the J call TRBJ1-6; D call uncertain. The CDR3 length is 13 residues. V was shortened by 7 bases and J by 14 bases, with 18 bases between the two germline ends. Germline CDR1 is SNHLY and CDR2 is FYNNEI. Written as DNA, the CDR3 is TGTGCCAGCAACGAACCCAACGGCCGGGCCCTCCACTTT. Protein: CASNEPNGRALHF.

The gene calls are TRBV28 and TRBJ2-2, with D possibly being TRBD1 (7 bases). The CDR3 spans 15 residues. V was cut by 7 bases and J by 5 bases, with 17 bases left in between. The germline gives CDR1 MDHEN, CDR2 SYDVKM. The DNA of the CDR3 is TGTGCCAGCATGCTGAGACAGGGACTTACCGGGGAGCTGTTTTTT. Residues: CASMLRQGLTGELFF.

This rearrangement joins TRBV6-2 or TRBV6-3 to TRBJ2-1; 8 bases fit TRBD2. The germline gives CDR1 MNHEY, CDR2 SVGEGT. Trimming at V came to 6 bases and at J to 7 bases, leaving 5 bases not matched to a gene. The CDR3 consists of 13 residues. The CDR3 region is CASSQGTSNEQFF. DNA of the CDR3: TGTGCCAGCAGCCAAGGGACTAGTAATGAGCAGTTCTTC.

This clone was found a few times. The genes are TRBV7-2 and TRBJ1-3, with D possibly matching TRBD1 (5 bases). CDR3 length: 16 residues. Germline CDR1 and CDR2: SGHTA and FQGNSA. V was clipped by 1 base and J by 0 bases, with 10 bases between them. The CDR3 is CASSLGWDVSGNTIYF. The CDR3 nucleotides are TGTGCCAGCAGCTTAGGCTGGGACGTCTCTGGAAACACCATATATTTT.

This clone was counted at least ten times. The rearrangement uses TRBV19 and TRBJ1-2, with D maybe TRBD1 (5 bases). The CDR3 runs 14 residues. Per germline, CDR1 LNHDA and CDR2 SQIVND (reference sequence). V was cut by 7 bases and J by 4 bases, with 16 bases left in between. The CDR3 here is CASTLQAQGYGYTF. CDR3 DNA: TGTGCCAGTACCCTACAGGCGCAGGGCTATGGCTACACCTTC.

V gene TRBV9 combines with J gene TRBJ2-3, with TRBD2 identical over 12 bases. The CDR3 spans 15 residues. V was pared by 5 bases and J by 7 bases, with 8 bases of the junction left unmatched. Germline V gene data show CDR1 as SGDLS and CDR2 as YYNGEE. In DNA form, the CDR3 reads TGTGCCAGCAGTGGAGGACTAGCGGGGTTGCATACGCAGTATTTT. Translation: CASSGGLAGLHTQYF.